This TCR beta chain was sequenced during a study of radiotherapy plus CTLA-4 blockade in lung cancer. Across the whole study: Disease control was seen in about 30% of patients, objective responses in roughly 17%. Overall study results and limits: Early clonal dynamics of blood T cells, together with interferon-beta, were reported as the best response predictor.

Only in-frame clones appear in the TCRdb table, and some are missing; sequencing was by immunoSEQ multiplex PCR. There are 42,000 or so clones in the sample; approximately 79% occur only once, and 20% to 30% lies in the top ten. The CDR3 is 12 amino acids. Germline assignment: CDR1 WNHNN and CDR2 SYGVQD (reference sequence). Deletions cut 5 bases from V and 7 bases from J, with 12 bases between. As concerns this clone: Its matching antigen is unknown.

This chain joins TRBV10-1 and TRBJ2-7, with D possibly matching TRBD1 (5 bases). Sequencing used peripheral blood, obtained from a patient treated with radiotherapy plus ipilimumab. This TCR derives from a human donor with non-small cell lung cancer that progressed on radiotherapy plus ipilimumab. The CDR3 DNA follows: TGCGCCAGCAGTACTACAGGAGTGGAGCAGTACTTC. Its protein is CASSTTGVEQYF.